The 21 T cell receptor beta chains presented below share a single source sample, sequenced in a study of breast tumors, draining lymph nodes, adjacent tissues. Samples came from axillary lymph nodes draining the breast cancer. TCRdb fed the multiplex PCR reads into MiXCR, producing one record per CDR3 protein. The top ten hold approximately 3.5% of the sample, which has approximately 210,000 distinct CDR3 sequences, 30% to 35% seen once. The sample consisted of axillary lymph node tissue. Receptors originate from a female donor with breast cancer. Some clones in this sample may be carry-over from other donors' samples.

In DNA form, the CDR3 reads TGTGCTAGTGGTTTCCACCCTCCTGTTACAGGGCCCTACGAGCAGTACTTC. Its protein is CASGFHPPVTGPYEQYF. The chain is built from TRBV12-5 and TRBJ1-6, with D possibly TRBD1 on 6 matching bases. The J call is doubtful: the DNA matches TRBJ2-7 better. CDR3 size: 17 residues. CDR1 is LGHNT and CDR2 is FRNRAP in the germline V gene.

This clonotype was seen many times. The chain couples TRBV7-2 to TRBJ1-6, with D maybe TRBD1 (5 bases). CDR1 SGHTA and CDR2 FQGNSA come from the germline V gene. The V gene lost 2 bases and the J gene lost 10 bases, with 12 bases spanning the gap. The CDR3 spans 14 residues. This chain's CDR3 is CASSLYRSDSPLHF. The DNA of the CDR3 is TGTGCCAGCAGCTTATACAGGTCCGACTCACCCCTCCACTTT.

Many counts were recorded for this clonotype. The chain has TRBV20-1 and TRBJ2-3, with 14 bases aligning to TRBD2. Germline CDR1 is DFQATT and CDR2 is SNEGSKA (reference sequence). Trimming removed 1 base from V and 2 bases from J; junction bases left unmatched: 8. There are 18 residues in the CDR3. The CDR3 region has the DNA TGCAGTGCTAGAGGGACCCCGGGACTAGCGGGAGCCACAGATACGCAGTATTTT. This sequence encodes CSARGTPGLAGATDTQYF.

This clonotype was recorded at least ten times. The V gene is TRBV24-1, the J gene TRBJ1-5, with a possible D match to TRBD1 (6 bases). Trimming pared 4 bases from V and 5 bases from J, leaving 17 bases between. Germline CDR1 is KGHDR and CDR2 is SFDVKD. This CDR3 contains 16 residues. In DNA form, the CDR3 reads TGTGCCACCAGTGACTCGACCCGGGACACCGATCAGCCCCAGCATTTT. As protein: CATSDSTRDTDQPQHF.

V is TRBV10-3 and J is TRBJ1-6; D gene uncertain. The CDR3 has 14 amino acids. V shed 9 bases and J shed 3 bases, with 12 bases lying between them. The germline CDR1 and CDR2 sequences are ENHRY and SYGVKD. CDR3 sequence reads: CAISGRNYNSPLHF. CDR3 DNA: TGTGCCATTTCTGGACGGAACTATAATTCACCCCTCCACTTT.

In regard to this clonotype: No conserved phenylalanine or tryptophan ends this CDR3, so it is likely a read error. The DNA is left out, because the CDR3 cannot be placed on it with certainty; the CDR3 is given as TCRdb lists it. V and J are TRBV5-1 and TRBJ2-6. The germline V gene encodes CDR1 SGHRS and CDR2 YFSETQ. The length of the CDR3 is 9 amino acids, counting both ends. This CDR3 is CASSRDGTS.

This clonotype is judged medium-sized (0.01 to 0.1%). V usage is TRBV20-1 and J usage is TRBJ1-2; 8 bases are a match to TRBD1. The CDR3 loop spans 13 amino acids. V trimming: 3 bases; J trimming: 4 bases; junction bases outside the gene matches: 4. The germline V gene encodes CDR1 DFQATT and CDR2 SNEGSKA (reference sequence). The CDR3 is CSARTGEGYGYTF. CDR3 sequence (DNA): TGCAGTGCTAGGACAGGGGAGGGCTATGGCTACACCTTC.

This clonotype came up many times. CDR3 loop: CASSPDSNYGYTF. CDR3 nucleotides: TGTGCCAGCAGCCCTGACAGCAACTATGGCTACACCTTC. The chain links TRBV7-8 to TRBJ1-2; a possible D gene is TRBD1 (5 bases). The CDR3 spans 13 residues. Trimming stripped 5 bases from V and 2 bases from J, with 9 bases between. Per the germline V gene, CDR1 is SGHVS and CDR2 is FQNEAQ.

This clonotype occurred many times. The rearrangement uses TRBV9 and TRBJ2-7, with a tentative D call TRBD1 (6 bases). V gave up 0 bases and J gave up 3 bases, with 16 bases separating them. The CDR3 runs 16 residues. Germline CDR1 SGDLS, CDR2 YYNGEE. This CDR3 is CASSVAGTQDYYEQYF. The CDR3 DNA reads TGTGCCAGCAGCGTAGCTGGGACACAGGATTACTACGAGCAGTACTTC.

The J gene is TRBJ2-3, the V gene TRBV5-1, with D perhaps given as TRBD1 or TRBD2 (6 bases each). The CDR3 covers 15 residues. From germline, CDR1 is SGHRS and CDR2 YFSETQ. V lost 7 bases, J lost 0 bases, and 15 bases lay in between. The CDR3, as DNA: TGCGCCAGCTCAGAGGGGGGACTTAGCACAGATACGCAGTATTTT. Encoded protein: CASSEGGLSTDTQYF.

This clonotype has ten or more counts. This chain uses TRBV5-1 with TRBJ2-1; 9 nucleotides agree with TRBD2. V dropped 0 bases and J dropped 6; count of bases not matched to a gene: 10. This CDR3 spans 17 amino acids. The germline CDR1 and CDR2 sequences are SGHRS and YFSETQ. This CDR3 is CASSLAFAGGPFNEQFF. CDR3 bases: TGCGCCAGCAGCTTGGCCTTCGCGGGAGGGCCGTTCAATGAGCAGTTCTTC.

There are a few counts of this clonotype. The chain employs TRBV6-5 and TRBJ2-7; 9 bases fit TRBD1. The CDR3 consists of 16 residues. Looked up from germline, CDR1 is MNHEY and CDR2 is SVGAGI. V lost 5 bases, J lost 2 bases, and 10 bases stayed unmatched. In nucleotides, the CDR3 is TGTGCCAGCAGTCACCTCGGGACAGGGTGGACCTACGAGCAGTACTTC. This gives the protein CASSHLGTGWTYEQYF.

A remark on this clonotype: One junction end disagrees with the germline gene, perhaps due to a read error. The rearrangement uses TRBV2 and TRBJ2-7; D unclear. The CDR3 consists of 13 residues. From germline, CDR1 is SNHLY and CDR2 FYNNEI. The CDR3 is CASSDPISYERYF. The CDR3 nucleotides are TGTGCCAGCAGTGATCCTATCAGCTACGAGCGGTACTTC.

Note on this clonotype: A much larger clone sits a single nucleotide away, making a read error possible. This chain links TRBV5-5 with TRBJ2-5; TRBD2 is a possible D gene (7 bases). The CDR3 has 16 amino acids. CDR1 is SGHKS, CDR2 YYEKEE, per germline (reference sequence). V was trimmed by 1 base and J by 5 bases, leaving 18 bases between them. Here the CDR3 DNA reads TGTGCCAGCAGCTTGACTAGCGCGGGGGCCGGTGAGACCCAGTACTTC. Protein product: CASSLTSAGAGETQYF. Complete variable domain (other parts from reference TRBV5-5 and TRBJ2-5): DAGVTQSPTHLIKTRGQQVTLRCSPISGHKSVSWYQQVLGQGPQFIFQYYEKEERGRGNFPDRFSARQFPNYSSELNVNALLLGDSALYLCASSLTSAGAGETQYFGPGTRLLVL.

The rearrangement joins TRBV2 to TRBJ2-5; TRBD2 aligns across 12 bases. The CDR3 has 19 residues. J was trimmed by 4 bases and V by 6 bases; bases with no gene match: 18. Germline V gives CDR1 SNHLY, CDR2 FYNNEI. CDR3 DNA: TGTGCCAGCAGCTTAGTCCCCCCGGCTAGCGGGAGGGTCATAGAGACCCAGTACTTC. It specifies CASSLVPPASGRVIETQYF.

Only a few counts were recorded for this clonotype. This may stem from a read error, because a much larger clone lies one nucleotide away. The chain recombines TRBV20-1 with TRBJ1-2; D gene ambiguous. Germline V gene data show CDR1 as DFQATT and CDR2 as SNEGSKA (reference sequence). The CDR3 runs to 12 residues. The CDR3 here is CSASPDTYGSTF. CDR3 sequence (DNA): TGCAGTGCGAGCCCAGACACGTATGGCTCCACCTTC.

This clonotype was seen repeatedly, ten times or more. The V and J genes are TRBV5-4 and TRBJ2-2, with 11 bases fitting TRBD2. Germline V gene data show CDR1 as SGHNT and CDR2 as YYREEE (reference sequence). This CDR3 has 15 amino acids. V trimming: 4 bases; J trimming: 3 bases; junction bases outside the gene matches: 2. CDR3 nucleotide sequence: TGTGCCAGCAGCACTAGCGGGGGATACACCGGGGAGCTGTTTTTT. Its protein is CASSTSGGYTGELFF.

There are many counts of this clonotype. The chain has TRBV2 and TRBJ1-5, with TRBD1 identical over 10 bases. Losses at the gene ends were 6 bases for V and 0 bases for J; bases not matched to a gene: 11. The CDR3 covers 18 residues. Germline V CDR1 and CDR2: SNHLY, FYNNEI. The CDR3 bases are TGTGCCAGCAGCCTACCGGGACAGGGGAGAGGTAGCAATCAGCCCCAGCATTTT. It yields the protein CASSLPGQGRGSNQPQHF. Complete variable domain (other parts from reference TRBV2 and TRBJ1-5): EPEVTQTPSHQVTQMGQEVILRCVPISNHLYFYWYRQILGQKVEFLVSFYNNEISEKSEIFDDQFSVERPDGSNFTLKIRSTKLEDSAMYFCASSLPGQGRGSNQPQHFGDGTRLSIL.

At least ten counts were recorded for this clonotype. The rearrangement links TRBV11-2 to TRBJ1-2, with 7 nucleotides matching TRBD1. The germline V gene encodes CDR1 SGHAT and CDR2 FQNNGV. The CDR3 length is 13 residues. With V trimmed by 8 bases and J by 7 bases, 10 bases remained unmatched. CDR3 DNA: TGTGCCAGCCGATTAGTGGCAGGGGGTGGCTACACCTTC. Translated, it gives CASRLVAGGGYTF.

This clonotype has ten or more counts. This chain uses TRBV6-6 with TRBJ2-5; D unclear. Germline CDR1 MNHNY, CDR2 SVGAGI (reference sequence). This CDR3 is 11 amino acids long. Deletions cut 6 bases from V and 5 bases from J, with 7 bases between. CDR3 protein: CASRVGETQYF. In nucleotides, the CDR3 is TGTGCCAGCAGGGTCGGGGAGACCCAGTACTTC.

This clonotype was detected ten times or more. The V call is TRBV10-3, the J call TRBJ2-1; possibly TRBD2 for D (7 bases). Trimming stripped 4 bases from V and 10 bases from J, with 20 bases between. Per germline, CDR1 ENHRY and CDR2 SYGVKD. This CDR3 comprises 15 residues. The CDR3 nucleotides are TGTGCCATCAGTGCCGGGGGGCCAGCTATATTCGAGCAGTTCTTC. It codes for CAISAGGPAIFEQFF.